Shown below are 14 T cell receptor beta chains from a single sample sequenced in a study of shared clonotypes between healthy human individuals. Measured with immunoSEQ multiplex PCR; TCRdb has only the in-frame clones, and not every one. The sample lists 2 million to 2.5 million clones, more than 85% occurring once. The specimen sequenced was naive CD4+ T cells from PBMCs. As for subset: CD45RA+ positively selected. The receptors were sampled from a man between 18 and 29 years old in good health. Some clones in this sample may be carry-over from other donors' samples.

The genes are TRBV9 and TRBJ2-7, with a tentative D call TRBD2 (5 bases). Germline V gives CDR1 SGDLS, CDR2 YYNGEE. The CDR3 spans 14 residues. V shed 3 bases and J shed 2 bases, with 12 bases lying between them. In nucleotides, the CDR3 is TGTGCCAGCAGCGGACGAGGGCCCCCCTACGAGCAGTACTTC. Translating it yields CASSGRGPPYEQYF. Complete variable domain (other parts from reference TRBV9 and TRBJ2-7): DSGVTQTPKHLITATGQRVTLRCSPRSGDLSVYWYQQSLDQGLQFLIQYYNGEERAKGNILERFSAQQFPDLHSELNLSSLELGDSALYFCASSGRGPPYEQYFGPGTRLTVT.

The rearrangement links TRBV29-1 to TRBJ2-1, with D possibly matching TRBD1 (5 bases). Per germline, CDR1 SQVTM and CDR2 ANQGSEA. This CDR3 is 10 amino acids long. V was cut by 7 bases and J by 10 bases, with 11 bases left in between. CDR3 sequence reads: CSADPGEQFF. CDR3 sequence (DNA): TGCAGCGCCGACCCAGGGGAGCAGTTCTTC.

The chain joins TRBV29-1 to TRBJ2-5, with D maybe TRBD1 (6 bases). Germline CDR1 is SQVTM and CDR2 is ANQGSEA. This CDR3 region has 15 residues. Deletions cut 6 bases from V and 2 bases from J, with 19 bases between. The DNA for the CDR3 is TGCAGCGTCCTAGACCCCCGGACAGAACAAGAGACCCAGTACTTC. This sequence encodes CSVLDPRTEQETQYF.

V is TRBV7-2 and J is TRBJ2-7; D is ambiguous. The CDR3 is 16 amino acids. CDR1 is SGHTA, CDR2 FQGNSA, per germline. Trimming took 2 bases from V and 2 from J, leaving 16 bases between them. The CDR3 sequence: CASSLLRTRLPYEQYF. In DNA, the CDR3 is TGTGCCAGCAGCTTACTACGAACTCGGCTCCCCTACGAGCAGTACTTC.

J is TRBJ2-5 and V is TRBV9, with 11 bases identical to TRBD1. V lost 3 bases and J lost 5; bases outside the gene matches: 6. Germline V CDR1 and CDR2: SGDLS, YYNGEE. This CDR3 comprises 15 residues. CDR3 region: CASSDRTGGYETQYF. CDR3 nucleotides: TGTGCCAGCAGCGACCGGACAGGGGGCTACGAGACCCAGTACTTC. Combining the CDR3 with reference TRBV9 and TRBJ2-5 gives the whole variable domain DSGVTQTPKHLITATGQRVTLRCSPRSGDLSVYWYQQSLDQGLQFLIQYYNGEERAKGNILERFSAQQFPDLHSELNLSSLELGDSALYFCASSDRTGGYETQYFGPGTRLLVL.

The V call is TRBV2, the J call TRBJ2-5; D is ambiguous. The V gene lost 7 bases and the J gene lost 5 bases, with 11 bases spanning the gap. In germline, CDR1 is SNHLY, CDR2 FYNNEI. The length of the CDR3 is 12 residues. CDR3 protein: CASIPSYETQYF. The CDR3 bases are TGTGCCAGCATCCCGAGTTACGAGACCCAGTACTTC.

J is TRBJ1-6 and V is TRBV29-1; D is perhaps TRBD1 (5 bases). CDR1 and CDR2 (germline): SQVTM, ANQGSEA. CDR3 length: 12 residues. Trimming cost V 6 bases and J 15 bases, with 18 bases left between them. The CDR3 region is CSVGDGIHVLHF. The CDR3 DNA reads TGCAGCGTCGGGGACGGAATTCATGTCCTCCACTTT.

CDR3 coding DNA: TGTGCCAGCTCAGACGGACTAAAGACCTACAATGAGCAGTTCTTC. It translates to CASSDGLKTYNEQFF. This chain uses TRBV18 with TRBJ2-1; TRBD2 might be the D (6 bases). Trimming stripped 5 bases from V and 2 bases from J, with 13 bases between. Germline CDR1 is KGHSH and CDR2 is LQKENI. There are 15 residues in the CDR3.

The chain is built from TRBV27 and TRBJ2-1, with 11 bases aligning to TRBD2. The germline V gene encodes CDR1 MNHEY and CDR2 SMNVEV (reference sequence). Germline trimming cut 2 bases from V and 9 bases from J; bases unmatched to any gene: 6. This CDR3 region has 15 residues. CDR3 sequence (DNA): TGTGCCAGCAGTTTAATGGGAACTAGCGGGAGTGAGCAGTTCTTC. Translation: CASSLMGTSGSEQFF.

This chain connects TRBV11-2 to TRBJ2-7; D unclear. This CDR3 spans 14 amino acids. Germline CDR1 is SGHAT and CDR2 is FQNNGV. V was shortened by 1 base and J by 6 bases, with 13 bases between the two germline ends. The CDR3 nucleotides read TGTGCCAGCAGCTTAGTCCGAAAGGCCCTCGAGCAGTACTTC. This gives the protein CASSLVRKALEQYF.

This clone was seen just once. The chain carries TRBV4-1 and TRBJ1-5, with a weak D call TRBD1 (5 bases). The CDR3 is made up of 18 amino acids. Germline V gene sequence: CDR1 MGHRA, CDR2 YSYEKL. V dropped 1 base and J dropped 6 bases, with 22 bases sitting between them. This chain's CDR3 is CASSQGLIRAGWSQPQHF. Here the CDR3 DNA reads TGCGCCAGCAGCCAAGGGTTGATCAGGGCCGGATGGAGTCAGCCCCAGCATTTT.

This clone was observed a handful of times. Distinct nucleotide sequences in the sample also encode this CDR3. V gene TRBV28 combines with J gene TRBJ1-1; tentative D call: TRBD1 (6 bases). The germline V gene encodes CDR1 MDHEN and CDR2 SYDVKM. This CDR3 contains 12 residues. V was shortened by 6 bases and J by 5 bases, with 10 bases between the two germline ends. CDR3 nucleotides: TGTGCCAGCAGACAGGGCGGTACTGAAGCTTTCTTT. It specifies CASRQGGTEAFF.

The genes are TRBV28 and TRBJ2-5; 8 bases fit TRBD1. The ends lost 6 bases at V and 5 bases at J; junction bases unmatched: 17. The CDR3 length is 17 residues. Germline V gene lookup returns CDR1 MDHEN and CDR2 SYDVKM. The CDR3 sequence: CASSSYFPQGAVETQYF. The CDR3 DNA sequence: TGTGCCAGCAGCTCTTATTTCCCGCAGGGGGCAGTGGAGACCCAGTACTTC.

The chain employs TRBV2 and TRBJ1-4; a possible D gene is TRBD1 (6 bases). The germline V gene has CDR1 SNHLY and CDR2 FYNNEI. Trimming removed 4 bases from V and 8 bases from J, with 11 bases in between. The CDR3 has 13 residues. CDR3 sequence (DNA): TGTGCCAGCAGTGTAGAGGGGGGAGAAAAACTGTTTTTT. It specifies CASSVEGGEKLFF.